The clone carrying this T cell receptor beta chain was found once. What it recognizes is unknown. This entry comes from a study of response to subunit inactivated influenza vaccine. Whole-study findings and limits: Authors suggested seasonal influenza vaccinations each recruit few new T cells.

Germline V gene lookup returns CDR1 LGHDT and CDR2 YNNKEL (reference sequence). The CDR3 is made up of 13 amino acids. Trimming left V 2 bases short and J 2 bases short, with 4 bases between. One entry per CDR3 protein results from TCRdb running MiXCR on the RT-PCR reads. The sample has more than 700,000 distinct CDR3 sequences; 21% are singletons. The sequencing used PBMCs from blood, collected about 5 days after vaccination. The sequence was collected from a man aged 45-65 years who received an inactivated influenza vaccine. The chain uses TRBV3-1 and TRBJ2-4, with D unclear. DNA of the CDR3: TGTGCCAGCAGCCAAACCCCCAAAAACATTCAGTACTTC. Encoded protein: CASSQTPKNIQYF. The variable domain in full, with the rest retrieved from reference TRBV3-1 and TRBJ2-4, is DTAVSQTPKYLVTQMGNDKSIKCEQNLGHDTMYWYKQDSKKFLKIMFSYNNKELIINETVPNRFSPKSPDKAHLNLHINSLELGDSAVYFCASSQTPKNIQYFGAGTRLSVL.